A selection of T cell receptor beta chains follows, all from one sample in a study of early T cells in non-severe SARS-CoV-2 infection. TCRdb called the 5' RACE reads again in MiXCR, with one record for every CDR3 protein. The sample shows about 31,000 distinct CDR3 sequences, 5.4% of them seen only once. The specimen was whole blood. The receptors derive from an adult who was a healthcare worker with PCR-confirmed SARS-CoV-2 infection or an uninfected control (not recorded which). Both conserved end residues are part of each CDR3. Fields, in order: CDR3 length, clone size, V gene, D gene, J gene, CDR3 DNA, CDR3 protein. D genes are given only for firm matches. Size is omitted from some rows. Given values are once, few, many or a class for expanded clones.

CDR3 length: 16
clone size: many
V gene: TRBV7-6
D gene: TRBD2
J gene: TRBJ2-7
CDR3 DNA: TGTGCCAGCAGCTCCCTAGGGACTAGCGTTCAATCCGAGCAGTACTTC
CDR3 protein: CASSSLGTSVQSEQYF

CDR3 length: 15
clone size: many
V gene: TRBV15
D gene: NA
J gene: TRBJ1-4
CDR3 DNA: TGTGCCACCAGCAGAGATGCACAGGGTAGTGAAAAACTGTTTTTT
CDR3 protein: CATSRDAQGSEKLFF

CDR3 length: 14
clone size: NA
V gene: TRBV6-2/TRBV6-3
D gene: NA
J gene: TRBJ1-3
CDR3 DNA: TGTGCCAGCAGTGCGACGGTCTCTGGAAACACCATATATTTT
CDR3 protein: CASSATVSGNTIYF

CDR3 length: 16
clone size: NA
V gene: TRBV5-5
D gene: NA
J gene: TRBJ2-7
CDR3 DNA: TGTGCCAGCAGCTTGCTGGGCCGTCCTGGGGACTACGAGCAGTACTTC
CDR3 protein: CASSLLGRPGDYEQYF

CDR3 length: 14
clone size: NA
V gene: TRBV9
D gene: NA
J gene: TRBJ1-1
CDR3 DNA: TGTGCCAGCAGCGTAGCCTACCGTAGCACTGAAGCTTTCTTT
CDR3 protein: CASSVAYRSTEAFF

CDR3 length: 11
clone size: many
V gene: TRBV28
D gene: NA
J gene: TRBJ2-7
CDR3 DNA: TGTGCCAGCAGCTCACCTTACGAGCAGTACTTC
CDR3 protein: CASSSPYEQYF

CDR3 length: 19
clone size: many
V gene: TRBV12-3/TRBV12-4
D gene: NA
J gene: TRBJ2-3
CDR3 DNA: TGTGCCAGCAGTCCCCGGACCCGGTTGGGGATAGGTGACACAGATACGCAGTATTTT
CDR3 protein: CASSPRTRLGIGDTDTQYF

CDR3 length: 14
clone size: NA
V gene: TRBV2
D gene: TRBD2
J gene: TRBJ2-3
CDR3 DNA: TGTGCCAGCCTACTAGCGGAGGACACAGATACGCAGTATTTT
CDR3 protein: CASLLAEDTDTQYF

CDR3 length: 13
clone size: many
V gene: TRBV7-9
D gene: NA
J gene: TRBJ2-1
CDR3 DNA: TGTGCCAGCAGCTTAGATAACACCGATGAGCAGTTCTTC
CDR3 protein: CASSLDNTDEQFF

CDR3 length: 15
clone size: many
V gene: TRBV6-1
D gene: TRBD1
J gene: TRBJ2-2
CDR3 DNA: TGTGCCAGCAGTCCCACAGGGGTGAACACCGGGGAGCTGTTTTTT
CDR3 protein: CASSPTGVNTGELFF

CDR3 length: 16
clone size: few
V gene: TRBV11-3
D gene: NA
J gene: TRBJ2-5
CDR3 DNA: TGTGCCAGCAGCTTAGGAATGGGACTTTACCAAGAGACCCAGTACTTC
CDR3 protein: CASSLGMGLYQETQYF

CDR3 length: 18
clone size: many
V gene: TRBV7-2
D gene: NA
J gene: TRBJ1-5
CDR3 DNA: TGTGCCAGCAGCTCCTTAGCGGTCTCCGCCGGGTCCTCCAAGCCCCAGCATTTT
CDR3 protein: CASSSLAVSAGSSKPQHF

CDR3 length: 13
clone size: few
V gene: TRBV3-1
D gene: NA
J gene: TRBJ1-2
CDR3 DNA: TGTGCCAGCAGCCAATTCACAGACTATGGCTACACCTTC
CDR3 protein: CASSQFTDYGYTF

CDR3 length: 15
clone size: NA
V gene: TRBV30
D gene: TRBD1
J gene: TRBJ2-1
CDR3 DNA: TGTGCCTGGAGGTACAGGGGACCTTTTTACAATGAGCAGTTCTTC
CDR3 protein: CAWRYRGPFYNEQFF

CDR3 length: 17
clone size: many
V gene: TRBV5-4
D gene: TRBD1
J gene: TRBJ2-1
CDR3 DNA: TGTGCCAGCAGCCTATACAGGGGGCCGGGATCCTACAATGAGCAGTTCTTC
CDR3 protein: CASSLYRGPGSYNEQFF

CDR3 length: 16
clone size: many
V gene: TRBV4-1
D gene: NA
J gene: TRBJ2-3
CDR3 DNA: TGCGCCAGCAGCCATCTTGGACGGCGTAGGGCAGATACGCAGTATTTT
CDR3 protein: CASSHLGRRRADTQYF

CDR3 length: 15
clone size: many
V gene: TRBV9
D gene: TRBD2
J gene: TRBJ2-7
CDR3 DNA: TGTGCCAGCAGCGTAGGCCGGGAGGGCCGGGACGAGCAGTACTTC
CDR3 protein: CASSVGREGRDEQYF

CDR3 length: 13
clone size: few
V gene: TRBV19
D gene: TRBD1
J gene: TRBJ2-7
CDR3 DNA: TGTGCCAGTAGTATACTGGGGACAGCCGAGCAGTACTTC
CDR3 protein: CASSILGTAEQYF

CDR3 length: 13
clone size: few
V gene: TRBV3-1
D gene: NA
J gene: TRBJ2-3
CDR3 DNA: TGTGCCAGCAGCCAAGGGCCCACAGATACGCAGTATTTT
CDR3 protein: CASSQGPTDTQYF

CDR3 length: 17
clone size: few
V gene: TRBV3-1
D gene: TRBD1
J gene: TRBJ1-1
CDR3 DNA: TGTGCCAGCAGCCAAGAGGGGCGGGCAGGGGGCTGGACTGAAGCTTTCTTT
CDR3 protein: CASSQEGRAGGWTEAFF

CDR3 length: 17
clone size: few
V gene: TRBV3-1
D gene: TRBD1
J gene: TRBJ1-4
CDR3 DNA: TGTGCCAGCAGCCCTCCAAGGGGGACAGGGGTGGACGAAAAACTGTTTTTT
CDR3 protein: CASSPPRGTGVDEKLFF

CDR3 length: 15
clone size: NA
V gene: TRBV10-3
D gene: NA
J gene: TRBJ2-1
CDR3 DNA: TGTGCCATCAGTGAGACAGGGCCCGTGGGGCGTGAGCAGTTCTTC
CDR3 protein: CAISETGPVGREQFF

CDR3 length: 12
clone size: NA
V gene: TRBV20-1
D gene: NA
J gene: TRBJ2-1
CDR3 DNA: TGCAGTGCTAGGCAGAACTCCGGTGAGCAGTTCTTC
CDR3 protein: CSARQNSGEQFF

CDR3 length: 13
clone size: few
V gene: TRBV10-3
D gene: NA
J gene: TRBJ2-7
CDR3 DNA: TGTGCCAATTCGGCGGGCTTCTCCTACGAGCAGTACTTC
CDR3 protein: CANSAGFSYEQYF

CDR3 length: 16
clone size: NA
V gene: TRBV5-1
D gene: NA
J gene: TRBJ1-1
CDR3 DNA: TGCGCCAGCAGCTTGGGATCTCTTGGGCTGAACACTGAAGCTTTCTTT
CDR3 protein: CASSLGSLGLNTEAFF

CDR3 length: 16
clone size: few
V gene: TRBV5-1
D gene: TRBD2
J gene: TRBJ2-2
CDR3 DNA: TGCGCCAGCAGCTCGGGACTAGCGGGAGTGAACGGGGAGCTGTTTTTT
CDR3 protein: CASSSGLAGVNGELFF

CDR3 length: 15
clone size: many
V gene: TRBV4-3
D gene: NA
J gene: TRBJ1-4
CDR3 DNA: TGCGCCAGCAGCCAAGAAGGCCAGGGTGGCGAAAAACTGTTTTTT
CDR3 protein: CASSQEGQGGEKLFF

CDR3 length: 14
clone size: few
V gene: TRBV10-2
D gene: NA
J gene: TRBJ2-5
CDR3 DNA: TGCGCCAGCAGTGATAGCGCCTTCCAAGAGACCCAGTACTTC
CDR3 protein: CASSDSAFQETQYF

CDR3 length: 15
clone size: many
V gene: TRBV20-1
D gene: NA
J gene: TRBJ1-1
CDR3 DNA: TGCAGTGCTAGAGATTACCGGAGGGCTAACACTGAAGCTTTCTTT
CDR3 protein: CSARDYRRANTEAFF

CDR3 length: 12
clone size: many
V gene: TRBV15
D gene: NA
J gene: TRBJ2-5
CDR3 DNA: TGTGCCACCAGCAGAGCCTTGGGGACTCCGTACTTC
CDR3 protein: CATSRALGTPYF

CDR3 length: 17
clone size: few
V gene: TRBV4-1
D gene: TRBD2
J gene: TRBJ2-7
CDR3 DNA: TGCGCCAGCAGCCAAGCCATCTTACTAGCGGGAGGGGTCGAGCAGTACTTC
CDR3 protein: CASSQAILLAGGVEQYF

CDR3 length: 16
clone size: NA
V gene: TRBV27
D gene: TRBD2
J gene: TRBJ2-3
CDR3 DNA: TGTGCCAGCAGATCCGGTGGCGGGAGGGCCGTAGATACGCAGTATTTT
CDR3 protein: CASRSGGGRAVDTQYF

CDR3 length: 16
clone size: many
V gene: TRBV24-1
D gene: NA
J gene: TRBJ2-1
CDR3 DNA: TGTGCCACCAGTGATCCTACAGGGAGCTCCTACAATGAGCAGTTCTTC
CDR3 protein: CATSDPTGSSYNEQFF

CDR3 length: 14
clone size: few
V gene: TRBV3-2
D gene: NA
J gene: TRBJ2-1
CDR3 DNA: TGTGCCAGCAGCCAAGCCCCTTCCTACAATGAGCAGTTCTTC
CDR3 protein: CASSQAPSYNEQFF